This TCR beta chain was sequenced during a study of blood T cell repertoires in COVID-19. Overall study: Samples of COVID-19 (acute and convalescent) were obtained from the United States, Italy and Spain.

The V gene's germline CDR1 is ENHRY and CDR2 SYGVKD. V was pared by 5 bases and J by 0 bases, with 10 bases between. The CDR3 sequence is 15 residues long. Per the original methods: Amplifying reference gene primers gave estimates of nucleated cell counts. Some clones are missing from TCRdb's copy, which holds only in-frame ones; the method was immunoSEQ multiplex PCR. The D gene and trimming were derived from the DNA, and the V and J assignments and clone size from that table. The sample includes 99,000 or so clones, roughly 79% of them seen just once. The TCR originated in an elderly man with acute or convalescent COVID-19. Sequencing used peripheral blood. The chain carries TRBV10-3 and TRBJ2-2; D may be TRBD1 (6 bases). The CDR3 region is CAISRQVANTGELFF. The CDR3 bases are TGTGCCATCAGTAGACAGGTCGCGAACACCGGGGAGCTGTTTTTT.